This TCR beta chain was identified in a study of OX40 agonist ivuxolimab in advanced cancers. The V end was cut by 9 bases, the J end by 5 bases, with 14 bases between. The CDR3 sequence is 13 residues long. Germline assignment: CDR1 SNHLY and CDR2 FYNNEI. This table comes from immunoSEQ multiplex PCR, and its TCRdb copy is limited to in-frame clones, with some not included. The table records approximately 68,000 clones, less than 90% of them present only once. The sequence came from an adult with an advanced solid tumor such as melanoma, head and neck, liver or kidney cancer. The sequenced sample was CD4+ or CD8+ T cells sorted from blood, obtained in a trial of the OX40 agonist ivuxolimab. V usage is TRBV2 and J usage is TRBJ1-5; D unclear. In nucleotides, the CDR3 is TGTGCCAGTCTCCGGAATATCGATCAGCCCCAGCATTTT. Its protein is CASLRNIDQPQHF.